This entry lists 3 T cell receptor beta chains sequenced from one sample in a study of T cells in Graves' hyperthyroidism and ophthalmopathy (dated by TCRdb to about 2019). The receptor library was made with multiplex PCR. The data were produced on an Illumina HiSeq 2000. The TCR beta CDR3 regions were amplified from the RNA transcripts. A first-round RT-PCR of the TCR CDR3 used the HTBI primer set with the Qiagen OneStep RT-PCR kit. The raw public reads went through TCRdb reprocessing: fastp at Q25, MiXCR clone calling, in-frame beta chains kept. Each record represents a unique CDR3 protein, reported with the most common genes and DNA among its rows. Recorded for this sample are fewer than 600,000 distinct CDR3 sequences; around 15% of them occurred a single time. The leading ten clones occupy about 14% of the sample. The sample was blood. These receptors all come from a woman aged 40 to 50 with Graves' hyperthyroidism.

This clonotype occurred many times. The rearrangement joins TRBV7-2 to TRBJ2-3, with unresolved D. The CDR3 runs 15 residues. The V and J ends lost 2 bases and 2 bases respectively, with 11 bases between them. From germline, CDR1 is SGHTA and CDR2 FQGNSA. The DNA for the CDR3 is TGTGCCAGCAGCTTATTGCGGAGCTCCACAGATACGCAGTATTTT. Translation: CASSLLRSSTDTQYF.

This clonotype was observed many times. The rearrangement uses TRBV20-1 and TRBJ2-7; TRBD2 might be the D (5 bases). This CDR3 region has 14 residues. Germline V CDR1 and CDR2: DFQATT, SNEGSKA (reference sequence). V was pared by 0 bases and J by 2 bases, with 11 bases between. The CDR3 DNA sequence: TGCAGTGCTAGAGATGGCCTAGCACCCTACGAGCAGTACTTC. Translating it yields CSARDGLAPYEQYF.

V usage is TRBV5-5 and J usage is TRBJ2-2, with 12 nucleotides matching TRBD1. V gave up 5 bases and J gave up 2 bases; unmatched junction bases: 10. The CDR3 has 18 amino acids. Germline V CDR1 and CDR2: SGHKS, YYEKEE (reference sequence). The DNA of the CDR3 is TGTGCCAGCAGTTCCGGGACAGGGGGCCAATTTAACACCGGGGAGCTGTTTTTT. Translating it yields CASSSGTGGQFNTGELFF.